The T cell receptor beta chain under discussion was sequenced for a study of CD8+CD57+ T cells in acquired aplastic anemia. General observations from the study: CD8+ Simpson's diversity did not differ significantly between patients and controls.

TCR beta VDJ combinations and CDR3 sequences were profiled from genomic DNA. TCRdb reanalysed the reads using MiXCR and keeps one entry per CDR3 protein. Of about 220,000 distinct CDR3 sequences listed, 34% are singletons. In regard to this clonotype: What it recognizes is unknown.

Trimming removed 3 bases at V and 0 bases at J, with 15 bases between. The CDR3 extends over 17 amino acids. Germline CDR1 reads LGHNA; CDR2 reads YNFKEQ. The receptor was isolated from a human donor in good health, serving as a control. Material: sorted CD4+, CD8+, or CD8+CD57+ T cells (not recorded which) from PBMCs. The chain uses TRBV4-2 and TRBJ1-3; D might be TRBD1 (6 bases). CDR3 bases: TGTGCCAGCAGCCAGGGGGCAGGGCCCTACTCTGGAAACACCATATATTTT. Its protein is CASSQGAGPYSGNTIYF.